In this sample, the clone carrying this T cell receptor (beta chain) turned up a few times. The sample originates from a study of shared clonotypes between healthy human individuals. In the study overall: Used for every donor were three CD4 naive, three CD4 memory, two CD8 naive and one CD8 memory plate.

Germline assignment: CDR1 MDHEN and CDR2 SYDVKM. V lost 7 bases, J lost 6 bases, and 9 bases lay in between. This CDR3 comprises 11 residues. The assay was immunoSEQ multiplex PCR, and TCRdb's table has in-frame clones only and misses some. Found here are nearly 1,000,000 clones, approximately 80% of them singletons; the top ten hold nearly 1.5%. The sample taken for sequencing was memory CD4+ T cells sorted from blood. This sample's subset: CD45RA-negative fraction. This TCR came from a man aged 18-30 years in good health. This rearrangement joins TRBV28 to TRBJ1-1; D gene unclear. In DNA, the CDR3 is TGTGCCAGCATTGACTTTTCTGAAGCTTTCTTT. Protein: CASIDFSEAFF.